Each of the 24 T cell receptor beta chains below was sequenced from the same sample in a study of blood T cell repertoires in COVID-19. Measured with immunoSEQ multiplex PCR; TCRdb has only the in-frame clones, and not every one. Among around 220,000 clones listed, 90% were seen once. Sequenced sample: PBMCs or T cells enriched from blood (not recorded which). The receptors stem from a man aged 30 to 45 who had been exposed to COVID-19.

The chain employs TRBV3-1 (or the pseudogene TRBV3-2) and TRBJ2-5; D ambiguous. Per germline, CDR1 LGHDT and CDR2 YNNKEL (reference sequence). The CDR3 extends over 14 amino acids. Deletions cut 2 bases from V and 5 bases from J, with 12 bases between. The CDR3 nucleotides are TGTGCCAGCAGCCAAAGGCTAGGCGACGAGACCCAGTACTTC. This encodes CASSQRLGDETQYF.

The chain has TRBV2 and TRBJ1-2; a weak D match, TRBD1 (6 bases). V was pared by 10 bases and J by 8 bases, with 26 bases between. Germline loops: CDR1 SNHLY, CDR2 FYNNEI. The CDR3 contains 15 residues. The CDR3 nucleotides are TGTGCCACTAGACAGGAAGTCCACCCCGAGCGGGGCTACACCTTC. It specifies CATRQEVHPERGYTF.

The chain has TRBV14 and TRBJ2-1; 13 nucleotides agree with TRBD2. The CDR3 extends over 15 amino acids. The V and J ends lost 6 bases and 7 bases, in that order; junction bases with no gene match: 6. CDR1 and CDR2 (germline): SGHDN, FVKESK. Here the CDR3 DNA reads TGTGCCAGCAGTCTACTAGCGGGGGGGTATAATGAGCAGTTCTTC. It yields the protein CASSLLAGGYNEQFF. The full variable domain, rest sourced from reference TRBV14 and TRBJ2-1, is EAGVTQFPSHSVIEKGQTVTLRCDPISGHDNLYWYRRVMGKEIKFLLHFVKESKQDESGMPNNRFLAERTGGTYSTLKVQPAELEDSGVYFCASSLLAGGYNEQFFGPGTRLTVL.

In nucleotides, the CDR3 is TGTGCCAGCAGTGAACTCCCCTCTTCACCCCTCCACTTT. Translated, it gives CASSELPSSPLHF. The V gene is TRBV25-1, the J gene TRBJ1-6; D is uncertain. The length of the CDR3 is 13 residues. V shed 2 bases and J shed 9 bases, with 8 bases lying between them. The V gene's germline CDR1 is MGHDK and CDR2 SYGVNS.

This chain joins TRBV2 and TRBJ1-2, with 7 nucleotides matching TRBD1. The germline gives CDR1 SNHLY, CDR2 FYNNEI. CDR3 size: 13 residues. Trimming took 7 bases from V and 4 from J; bases not matched to a gene: 6. The CDR3 reads CASIPQGGYGYTF. In nucleotides, the CDR3 is TGTGCCAGCATACCGCAGGGGGGCTATGGCTACACCTTC.

In this sample, this clone turned up once. This chain joins TRBV5-1 and TRBJ2-7; TRBD1 matches at 10 bases. The germline gives CDR1 SGHRS, CDR2 YFSETQ. This CDR3 has 15 residues. After removal of 3 bases from V and 3 bases from J, the junction contained 6 bases not matched to a gene. The CDR3 region is CASSYLTGGNYEQYF. The CDR3 DNA is TGCGCCAGCAGCTATTTGACAGGGGGCAACTACGAGCAGTACTTC. The full variable domain, its missing parts supplied by reference TRBV5-1 and TRBJ2-7, is KAGVTQTPRYLIKTRGQQVTLSCSPISGHRSVSWYQQTPGQGLQFLFEYFSETQRNKGNFPGRFSGRQFSNSRSEMNVSTLELGDSALYLCASSYLTGGNYEQYFGPGTRLTVT.

The sample holds one count of this clone. This chain uses TRBV25-1 with TRBJ2-2; TRBD1 aligns across 9 bases. J lost 6 bases, V lost 2 bases, and 4 bases had no gene match. Germline V CDR1 and CDR2: MGHDK, SYGVNS. The CDR3 is made up of 15 amino acids. CDR3 sequence (DNA): TGTGCCAGCAGTGAAAACAGGGGGCAGGCCGGGGAGCTGTTTTTT. It translates to CASSENRGQAGELFF.

The chain recombines TRBV19 with TRBJ1-2; D call uncertain. This CDR3 is 14 amino acids long. The V end was cut by 7 bases, the J end by 3 bases, with 15 bases between. Germline lookup yields CDR1 LNHDA and CDR2 SQIVND (reference sequence). For the CDR3, the DNA is TGTGCCAGTACTTCCGGGAGGTTATACTATGGCTACACCTTC. Translation gives CASTSGRLYYGYTF.

The chain has TRBV5-1 and TRBJ1-4; D might be TRBD1 (5 bases). The V and J ends lost 4 bases and 0 bases respectively, with 7 bases between them. The CDR3 has 14 amino acids. The germline V gene has CDR1 SGHRS and CDR2 YFSETQ. CDR3 coding DNA: TGCGCCAGCAGCCCCAGGGCAACTAATGAAAAACTGTTTTTT. It specifies CASSPRATNEKLFF.

V is TRBV19 and J is TRBJ1-2, with 11 bases that match TRBD1. The V and J ends lost 6 bases and 2 bases, in that order; junction bases with no gene match: 2. Germline values: CDR1 LNHDA, CDR2 SQIVND (reference sequence). The CDR3 contains 14 residues. In nucleotides, the CDR3 is TGTGCCAGTAGCCGGACAGGGGGCAACTATGGCTACACCTTC. Residues: CASSRTGGNYGYTF. Variable domain in full (rest from reference TRBV19 and TRBJ1-2): DGGITQSPKYLFRKEGQNVTLSCEQNLNHDAMYWYRQDPGQGLRLIYYSQIVNDFQKGDIAEGYSVSREKKESFPLTVTSAQKNPTAFYLCASSRTGGNYGYTFGSGTRLTVV.

This chain connects TRBV14 to TRBJ2-7, with 7 nucleotides matching TRBD1. The germline V gene encodes CDR1 SGHDN and CDR2 FVKESK. V shed 2 bases and J 7 bases; nucleotides not matched to a gene: 14. This CDR3 has 16 amino acids. Here the CDR3 DNA reads TGTGCCAGCAGCCAAACAGCCTACAGGGGCCCAGGAGAGCAGTACTTC. This sequence encodes CASSQTAYRGPGEQYF. The whole variable domain, filled in from reference TRBV14 and TRBJ2-7, reads EAGVTQFPSHSVIEKGQTVTLRCDPISGHDNLYWYRRVMGKEIKFLLHFVKESKQDESGMPNNRFLAERTGGTYSTLKVQPAELEDSGVYFCASSQTAYRGPGEQYFGPGTRLTVT.

The J gene is TRBJ2-1, the V gene TRBV30, with D perhaps matching TRBD2 (6 bases). Germline lookup yields CDR1 GTSNPN and CDR2 SVGIG (reference sequence). Trimming pared 5 bases from V and 5 bases from J, leaving 13 bases between. The length of the CDR3 is 13 residues. The CDR3 reads CAWGRLVHNEQFF. The CDR3 nucleotides are TGTGCCTGGGGAAGACTAGTCCACAATGAGCAGTTCTTC.

The V and J genes are TRBV9 and TRBJ1-6; D is undetermined. Germline CDR1 SGDLS, CDR2 YYNGEE. V was shortened by 4 bases and J by 0 bases, with 11 bases between the two germline ends. The CDR3 sequence is 16 residues long. The CDR3 region has the DNA TGTGCCAGCAGCTCCCTTGGCAGCTCCTATAATTCACCCCTCCACTTT. It is translated as CASSSLGSSYNSPLHF.

A word on this clone: The same CDR3 can be traced to other DNA sequences in this sample. The chain is built from TRBV19 and TRBJ2-5; 14 bases agree with TRBD2. The CDR3 has 16 amino acids. CDR1 is LNHDA and CDR2 is SQIVND in the germline V gene (reference sequence). V lost 3 bases to trimming and J lost 1 base; unmatched junction nucleotides: 1. CDR3: CASSIGTSGGQETQYF. In DNA form, the CDR3 reads TGTGCCAGTAGTATTGGGACTAGCGGGGGCCAAGAGACCCAGTACTTC.

The rearrangement joins TRBV6-2 or TRBV6-3 to TRBJ1-5; D may be TRBD1 (5 bases). The CDR3 contains 16 residues. CDR1 and CDR2 (germline): MNHEY, SVGEGT. V was shortened by 3 bases and J by 4 bases, with 16 bases between the two germline ends. CDR3 sequence reads: CASSYHSGQANQPQHF. The CDR3 DNA reads TGTGCCAGCAGTTATCATTCAGGACAAGCAAATCAGCCCCAGCATTTT.

This chain links TRBV30 with TRBJ2-2; 7 bases match TRBD2. This CDR3 spans 15 amino acids. After removal of 7 bases from V and 1 base from J, the junction contained 9 bases not matched to a gene. Germline loops: CDR1 GTSNPN, CDR2 SVGIG (reference sequence). CDR3 sequence (DNA): TGTGCCTACCAGGGAGCGGGGCAGAACACCGGGGAGCTGTTTTTT. Protein product: CAYQGAGQNTGELFF.

Here the CDR3 DNA reads TGTGCCAGCAGTGATCTAAGACAGTCTGCAACTAATGAAAAACTGTTTTTT. This gives the protein CASSDLRQSATNEKLFF. The chain couples TRBV9 to TRBJ1-4; D might be TRBD1 (5 bases). V lost 5 bases and J 0 bases, leaving 17 bases between the germline ends. The germline CDR1 and CDR2 sequences are SGDLS and YYNGEE. The CDR3 length is 17 residues.

The V call is TRBV9, the J call TRBJ1-5, with 7 bases that match TRBD1. There are 14 residues in the CDR3. The J segment lost 1 base and the V segment lost 3 bases, leaving 1 base of the junction unmatched. Germline assignment: CDR1 SGDLS and CDR2 YYNGEE. The CDR3 DNA follows: TGTGCCAGCAGCGGACAGGGAAGCAATCAGCCCCAGCATTTT. Its protein is CASSGQGSNQPQHF. Supplemented by reference TRBV9 and TRBJ1-5, the full variable domain reads DSGVTQTPKHLITATGQRVTLRCSPRSGDLSVYWYQQSLDQGLQFLIQYYNGEERAKGNILERFSAQQFPDLHSELNLSSLELGDSALYFCASSGQGSNQPQHFGDGTRLSIL.

V and J are TRBV9 and TRBJ2-1; TRBD2 agrees at 7 bases. The junction had 9 bases not matched to a gene; V was cut back by 2 bases and J by 4 bases. Germline V CDR1 and CDR2: SGDLS, YYNGEE. This CDR3 has 16 amino acids. CDR3 in DNA: TGTGCCAGCAGCGTTCCTCTGGGGGGGGATTACAATGAGCAGTTCTTC. As protein: CASSVPLGGDYNEQFF.

This chain links TRBV3-1 (or the pseudogene TRBV3-2) with TRBJ1-2; D gene uncertain. The length of the CDR3 is 14 residues. Trimming took 1 base from V and 8 from J, leaving 14 bases between them. Germline V gene sequence: CDR1 LGHDT, CDR2 YNNKEL (reference sequence). The CDR3 sequence is CASSQGPQERGYTF. The CDR3 DNA sequence: TGTGCCAGCAGCCAAGGCCCCCAGGAACGGGGCTACACCTTC.

This rearrangement joins TRBV5-6 to TRBJ2-7; maybe TRBD1 (6 bases). Between the trimmed V and J ends, which lost 4 bases and 3 bases, there was a span of 17 bases. CDR1 is SGHDT, CDR2 YYEEEE, per germline. The CDR3 consists of 15 residues. The CDR3 DNA reads as TGTGCCAGCAGCCCGCCGGGACAACCTTACTACGAGCAGTACTTC. Protein: CASSPPGQPYYEQYF. Full variable domain (rest looked up from reference TRBV5-6 and TRBJ2-7): DAGVTQSPTHLIKTRGQQVTLRCSPKSGHDTVSWYQQALGQGPQFIFQYYEEEERQRGNFPDRFSGHQFPNYSSELNVNALLLGDSALYLCASSPPGQPYYEQYFGPGTRLTVT.

V usage is TRBV24-1 and J usage is TRBJ2-3; 8 bases fit TRBD1. The CDR3 has 16 amino acids. Germline V lookup: CDR1 KGHDR, CDR2 SFDVKD. Unmatched junction bases numbered 5, after V lost 4 bases and J lost 0 bases. CDR3 protein: CATSERTGSSTDTQYF. DNA of the CDR3: TGTGCCACCAGTGAAAGGACAGGGTCTAGCACAGATACGCAGTATTTT.

The V and J genes are TRBV5-4 and TRBJ2-7; D possibly corresponds to TRBD1 (6 bases). The CDR3 has 13 amino acids. Trimming removed 5 bases at V and 5 bases at J, with 14 bases between. From germline, CDR1 is SGHNT and CDR2 YYREEE (reference sequence). The CDR3 region is CASRDRASNEQYF. CDR3 coding DNA: TGTGCCAGCAGGGACAGAGCCTCGAACGAGCAGTACTTC.

The chain links TRBV3-1 (or the pseudogene TRBV3-2) to TRBJ2-7, with 8 bases identical to TRBD2. V lost 3 bases and J lost 5; bases outside the gene matches: 6. Germline V gene data show CDR1 as LGHDT and CDR2 as YNNKEL (reference sequence). The CDR3 has 14 amino acids. In nucleotides, the CDR3 is TGTGCCAGCAGCCAGCGGGGGGAAAGCGACGAGCAGTACTTC. Translating it yields CASSQRGESDEQYF.